This T cell receptor (beta chain) was observed in a study of T cell responses to AZD1222 COVID-19 vaccine. Study outcomes and limitations: Donors skewed white British and female; clonal diversity was possibly underestimated. Reportedly, nearly half of unique spike TCRs recognized epitopes outside B.1.351/B.1.1.7 mutations. Spike-specific TCR breadth and depth went up after people got two AZD1222 doses. None of the repertoires were sampled until the peak T cell response had passed.

Measured with immunoSEQ multiplex PCR; TCRdb has only the in-frame clones, and not every one. The data contain about 270,000 clones, 85% to 95% of them singletons. In regard to this clone: Antigen unknown.

Germline loops: CDR1 SNHLY, CDR2 FYNNEI. J was trimmed by 4 bases and V by 10 bases; bases with no gene match: 9. The CDR3 spans 13 residues. This sequence originates from an adult who received the AZD1222 COVID-19 vaccine. This chain links TRBV2 with TRBJ1-1, with TRBD1 matching over 7 bases. Material: peripheral blood, obtained 28 days after the second AZD1222 dose. CDR3 amino acids: CAIPGGGGTEAFF. The CDR3 region has the DNA TGTGCCATTCCAGGGGGTGGTGGCACTGAAGCTTTCTTT. Full variable domain (rest looked up from reference TRBV2 and TRBJ1-1): EPEVTQTPSHQVTQMGQEVILRCVPISNHLYFYWYRQILGQKVEFLVSFYNNEISEKSEIFDDQFSVERPDGSNFTLKIRSTKLEDSAMYFCAIPGGGGTEAFFGQGTRLTVV.